The rows below give T cell receptor beta chains drawn from one sample of a study of neoadjuvant nivolumab and ipilimumab in lung cancer. Using immunoSEQ multiplex PCR, the repertoire was profiled, and TCRdb retains in-frame clones only, with some absent. Of roughly 5,200 clones listed, 91% are singletons. The material sequenced was blood, taken after neoadjuvant nivolumab, alone or with ipilimumab, at or shortly before surgery. These receptors originate from an adult with non-small cell lung cancer. Some clones in this sample may be carry-over from other donors' samples. The conserved cysteine and the conserved F or W are not part of the CDR3 here. Fields, in order: V gene, CDR3 protein.

v_call: TRBV19
cdr3_aa: ASSIQGAHNTDTQY

v_call: TRBV5-1
cdr3_aa: ASRLGLANSGELF

v_call: TRBV7-8
cdr3_aa: ASGIGGAQY

v_call: TRBV25-1
cdr3_aa: ASSAANTQY

v_call: TRBV5-5
cdr3_aa: ASSLAAGASGGYT

v_call: TRBV7-8
cdr3_aa: ASHRLPGAF

v_call: TRBV9
cdr3_aa: ASSVGSSGSYNEQF

v_call: TRBV11-2
cdr3_aa: ASSLSRQSYEQY

v_call: TRBV2
cdr3_aa: ASTTGGLRTNEKLF

v_call: TRBV9
cdr3_aa: ASSANRGTQLETQY

v_call: TRBV9
cdr3_aa: ASSIRGGGDLSETQY

v_call: TRBV5-1
cdr3_aa: ASSLGGSGYEQY

v_call: TRBV6-6
cdr3_aa: ASSYSGQEPYNEQF

v_call: TRBV7-3
cdr3_aa: ASSQQGEETQY

v_call: TRBV7-8
cdr3_aa: ASSLARTRRNEQF

v_call: TRBV2
cdr3_aa: ASSVIVGTYGYT

v_call: TRBV9
cdr3_aa: ASSPLFRSYEQY

v_call: TRBV18
cdr3_aa: ASSPPSVDEQF

v_call: TRBV30
cdr3_aa: AILLAGTYEQY

v_call: TRBV5-6
cdr3_aa: ASSLTARGLTDTQY

v_call: TRBV19
cdr3_aa: ASSLRWRNTEAF

v_call: TRBV5-8
cdr3_aa: ASRRTASWTSSEQF